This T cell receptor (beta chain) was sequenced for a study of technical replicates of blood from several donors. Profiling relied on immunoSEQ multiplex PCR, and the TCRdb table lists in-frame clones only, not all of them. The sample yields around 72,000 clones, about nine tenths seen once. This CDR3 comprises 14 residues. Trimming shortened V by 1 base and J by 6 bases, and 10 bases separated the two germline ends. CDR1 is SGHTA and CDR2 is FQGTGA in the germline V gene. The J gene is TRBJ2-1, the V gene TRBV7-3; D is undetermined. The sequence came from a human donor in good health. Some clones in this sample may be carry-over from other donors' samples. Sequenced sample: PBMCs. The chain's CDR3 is CASSLIPPPNEQFF. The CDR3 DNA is TGTGCCAGCAGCTTAATCCCTCCCCCCAATGAGCAGTTCTTC.